This TCR beta chain emerged from a study of Graves' ophthalmopathy and Graves' hyperthyroidism. Study-level information: Specimen type is peripheral blood, obtained at initial diagnosis before any treatment. Regarding the study as a whole: Sensitivity reached more than 70% and specificity around 76% when the model predicted ophthalmopathy progression.

Notes on this clonotype: Its antigen remains unidentified.

RNA transcripts were the source from which TCR beta CDR3 regions were amplified. HTBI primers served in a first-round RT-PCR, which a second-round multiplex PCR followed. TCRdb re-analysed the multiplex PCR reads in MiXCR, keeping a single row per CDR3 protein. The sample yields about 740,000 distinct CDR3 sequences, roughly 40% seen once. Sequences were obtained from peripheral blood. The clonotype was recovered from an adult man with Graves' ophthalmopathy.

CDR3: CASSANQGSQETQYF. Written as DNA, the CDR3 is TGTGCCAGCAGCGCCAATCAGGGGTCCCAAGAGACCCAGTACTTC. The J gene is TRBJ2-5, the V gene TRBV7-2; D may be TRBD1 (6 bases). Germline loops: CDR1 SGHTA, CDR2 FQGNSA. This CDR3 comprises 15 residues. V was clipped by 5 bases and J by 1 base, with 14 bases between them.